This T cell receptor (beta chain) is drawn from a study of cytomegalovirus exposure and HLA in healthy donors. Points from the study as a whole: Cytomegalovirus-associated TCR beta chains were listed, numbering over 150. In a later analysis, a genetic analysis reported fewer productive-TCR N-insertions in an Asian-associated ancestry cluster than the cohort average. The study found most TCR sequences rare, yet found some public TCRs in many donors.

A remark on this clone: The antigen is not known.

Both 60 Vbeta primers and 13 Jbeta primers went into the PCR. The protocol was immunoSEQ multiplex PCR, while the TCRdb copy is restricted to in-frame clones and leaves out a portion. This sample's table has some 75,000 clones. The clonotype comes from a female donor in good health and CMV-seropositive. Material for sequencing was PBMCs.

CDR3 protein: CASSWSSFYNEQFF. The CDR3 region has the DNA TGCGCCAGCAGCTGGTCTAGTTTCTACAATGAGCAGTTCTTC. The chain employs TRBV5-1 and TRBJ2-1; D call uncertain. The CDR3 has 14 amino acids. Germline CDR1 is SGHRS and CDR2 is YFSETQ. V lost 3 bases, J lost 3 bases, and 10 bases lay in between. Combining the CDR3 with reference TRBV5-1 and TRBJ2-1 gives the whole variable domain KAGVTQTPRYLIKTRGQQVTLSCSPISGHRSVSWYQQTPGQGLQFLFEYFSETQRNKGNFPGRFSGRQFSNSRSEMNVSTLELGDSALYLCASSWSSFYNEQFFGPGTRLTVL.